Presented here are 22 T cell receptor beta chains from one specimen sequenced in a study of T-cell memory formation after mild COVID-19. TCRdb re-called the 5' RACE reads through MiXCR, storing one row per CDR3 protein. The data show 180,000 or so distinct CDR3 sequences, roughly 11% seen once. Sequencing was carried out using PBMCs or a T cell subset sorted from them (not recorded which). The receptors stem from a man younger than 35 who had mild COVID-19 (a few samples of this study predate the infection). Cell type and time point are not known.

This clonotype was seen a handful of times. CDR3 DNA sequence: TGTGCCAGCAGCCTTTCGTCCCGTGGGGCGCAGTATTTT. Amino acids: CASSLSSRGAQYF. The chain carries TRBV7-2 and TRBJ2-3; D not resolved. V was cut by 5 bases and J by 10 bases, with 16 bases left in between. The CDR3 runs to 13 residues. Germline CDR1 is SGHTA and CDR2 is FQGNSA.

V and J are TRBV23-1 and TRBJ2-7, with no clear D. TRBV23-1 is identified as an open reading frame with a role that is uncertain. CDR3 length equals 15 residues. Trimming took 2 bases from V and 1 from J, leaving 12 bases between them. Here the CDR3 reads CASSQASRRSYEQYV. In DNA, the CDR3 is TGCGCCAGCAGTCAAGCAAGCCGTAGGTCCTACGAGCAGTACGTC.

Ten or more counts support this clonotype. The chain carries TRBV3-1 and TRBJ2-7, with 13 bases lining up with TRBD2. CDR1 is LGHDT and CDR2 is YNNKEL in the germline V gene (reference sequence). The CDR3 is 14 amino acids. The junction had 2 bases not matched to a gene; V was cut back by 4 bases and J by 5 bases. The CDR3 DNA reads TGTGCCAGCAGCCTAGGACTAGCGGGGGACGAGCAGTACTTC. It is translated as CASSLGLAGDEQYF.

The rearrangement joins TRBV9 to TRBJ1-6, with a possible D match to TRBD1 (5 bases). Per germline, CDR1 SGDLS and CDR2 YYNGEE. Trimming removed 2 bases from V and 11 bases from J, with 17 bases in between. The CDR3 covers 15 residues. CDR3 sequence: CASSVEGGEWTPLHF. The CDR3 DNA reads TGTGCCAGCAGCGTCGAGGGAGGGGAGTGGACACCCCTCCACTTT.

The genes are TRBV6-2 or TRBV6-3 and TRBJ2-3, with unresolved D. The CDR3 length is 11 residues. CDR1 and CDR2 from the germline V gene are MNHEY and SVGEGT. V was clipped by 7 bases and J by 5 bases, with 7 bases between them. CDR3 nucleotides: TGTGCCAGCATCAACGGAGATACGCAGTATTTT. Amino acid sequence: CASINGDTQYF.

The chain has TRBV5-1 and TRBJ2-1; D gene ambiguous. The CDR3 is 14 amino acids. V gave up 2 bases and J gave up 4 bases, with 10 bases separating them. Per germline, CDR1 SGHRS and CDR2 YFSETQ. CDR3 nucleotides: TGCGCCAGCAGCTTAGGGTCCTTATACAATGAGCAGTTCTTC. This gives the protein CASSLGSLYNEQFF.

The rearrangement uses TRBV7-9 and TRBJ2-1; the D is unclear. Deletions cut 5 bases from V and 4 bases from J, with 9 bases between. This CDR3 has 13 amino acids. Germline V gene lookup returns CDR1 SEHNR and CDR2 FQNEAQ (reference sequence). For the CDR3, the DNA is TGTGCCAGCAGCCCCGGCAGTTACAATGAGCAGTTCTTC. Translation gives CASSPGSYNEQFF.

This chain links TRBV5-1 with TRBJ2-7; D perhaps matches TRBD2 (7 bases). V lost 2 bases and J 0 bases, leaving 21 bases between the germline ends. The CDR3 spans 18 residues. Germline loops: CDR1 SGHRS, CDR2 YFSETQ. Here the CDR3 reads CASSLAPAGRGPSYEQYF. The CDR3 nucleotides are TGCGCCAGCAGCTTAGCCCCGGCGGGGCGGGGGCCCTCCTACGAGCAGTACTTC.

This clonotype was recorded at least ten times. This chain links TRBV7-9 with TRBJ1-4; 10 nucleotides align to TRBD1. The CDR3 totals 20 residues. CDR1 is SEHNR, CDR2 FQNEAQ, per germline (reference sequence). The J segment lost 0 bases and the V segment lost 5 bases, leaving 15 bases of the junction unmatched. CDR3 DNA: TGTGCCAGCAGCCCTAATAACCGGGACAGGGGTATTGCAACTAATGAAAAACTGTTTTTT. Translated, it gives CASSPNNRDRGIATNEKLFF.

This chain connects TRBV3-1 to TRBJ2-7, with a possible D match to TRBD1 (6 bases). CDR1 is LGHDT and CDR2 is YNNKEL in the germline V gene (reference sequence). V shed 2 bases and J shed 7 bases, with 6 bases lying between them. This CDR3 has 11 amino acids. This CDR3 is CASSQQGEQYF. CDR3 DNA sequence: TGTGCCAGCAGCCAACAGGGGGAGCAGTACTTC.

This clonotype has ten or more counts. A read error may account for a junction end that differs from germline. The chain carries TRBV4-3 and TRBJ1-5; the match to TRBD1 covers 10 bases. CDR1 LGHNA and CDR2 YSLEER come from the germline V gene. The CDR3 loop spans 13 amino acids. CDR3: CASSQDRGQPQHF. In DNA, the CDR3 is TGTGCCAGCTCGCAGGACAGGGGGCAGCCCCAGCATTTT.

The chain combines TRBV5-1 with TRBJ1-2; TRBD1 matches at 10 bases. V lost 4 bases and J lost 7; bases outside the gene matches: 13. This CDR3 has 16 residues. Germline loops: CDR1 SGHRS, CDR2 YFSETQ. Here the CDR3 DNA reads TGCGCCAGCAGCGTGGGACCCCCGGGACAGGGGTTTGGCTACACCTTC. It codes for CASSVGPPGQGFGYTF.

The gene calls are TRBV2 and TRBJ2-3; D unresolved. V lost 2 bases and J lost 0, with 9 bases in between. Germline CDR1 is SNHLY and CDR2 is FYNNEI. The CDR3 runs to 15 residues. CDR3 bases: TGTGCCAGCAGTGAAAACGGCCTTAGCACAGATACGCAGTATTTT. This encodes CASSENGLSTDTQYF.

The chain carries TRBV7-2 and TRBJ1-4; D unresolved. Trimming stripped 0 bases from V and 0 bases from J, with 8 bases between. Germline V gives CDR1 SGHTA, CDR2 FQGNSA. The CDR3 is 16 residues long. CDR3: CASSLAMGATNEKLFF. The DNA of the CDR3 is TGTGCCAGCAGCTTAGCGATGGGCGCAACTAATGAAAAACTGTTTTTT.

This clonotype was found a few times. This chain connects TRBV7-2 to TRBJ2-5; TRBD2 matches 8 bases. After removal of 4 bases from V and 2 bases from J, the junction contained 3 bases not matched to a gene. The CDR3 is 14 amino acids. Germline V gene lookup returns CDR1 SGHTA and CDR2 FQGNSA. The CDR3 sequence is CASSSTSGQETQYF. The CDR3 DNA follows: TGTGCCAGCAGCTCCACTAGCGGACAAGAGACCCAGTACTTC.

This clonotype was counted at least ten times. The CDR3 DNA is TGTGCCAGCAGCTCCTGGGACCACCTAAAGACTAACTATGGCTACACCTTC. The encoded protein is CASSSWDHLKTNYGYTF. The chain employs TRBV5-5 and TRBJ1-2; perhaps TRBD1 as D (5 bases). The V gene's germline CDR1 is SGHKS and CDR2 YYEKEE (reference sequence). V gave up 3 bases and J gave up 0 bases, with 18 bases separating them. The CDR3 is made up of 17 amino acids.

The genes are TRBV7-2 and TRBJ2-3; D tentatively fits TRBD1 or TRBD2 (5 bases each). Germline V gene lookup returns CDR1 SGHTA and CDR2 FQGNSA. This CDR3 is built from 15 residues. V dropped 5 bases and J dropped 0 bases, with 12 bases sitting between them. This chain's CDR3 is CASSRSRDSTDTQYF. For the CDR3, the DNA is TGTGCCAGCAGCCGTTCCCGGGACAGCACAGATACGCAGTATTTT.

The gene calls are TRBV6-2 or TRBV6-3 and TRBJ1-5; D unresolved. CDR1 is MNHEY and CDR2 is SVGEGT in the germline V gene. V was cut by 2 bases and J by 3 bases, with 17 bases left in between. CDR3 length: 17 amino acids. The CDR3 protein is CASSYSPIRSLNQPQHF. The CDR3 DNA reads TGTGCCAGCAGTTACAGTCCGATCAGGAGCCTCAATCAGCCCCAGCATTTT.

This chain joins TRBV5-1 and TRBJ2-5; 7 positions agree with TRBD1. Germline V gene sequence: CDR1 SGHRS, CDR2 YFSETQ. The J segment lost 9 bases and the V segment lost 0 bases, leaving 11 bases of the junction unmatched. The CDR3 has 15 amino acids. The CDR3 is CASSLGVQIQGAQYF. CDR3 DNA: TGCGCCAGCAGCTTGGGAGTCCAGATCCAGGGGGCCCAGTACTTC.

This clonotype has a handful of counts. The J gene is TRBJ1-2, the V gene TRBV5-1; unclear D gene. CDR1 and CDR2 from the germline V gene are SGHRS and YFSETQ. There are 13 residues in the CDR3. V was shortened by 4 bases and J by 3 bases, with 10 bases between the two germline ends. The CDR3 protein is CASSQDSDYGYTF. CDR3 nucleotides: TGCGCCAGCAGCCAGGACTCTGACTATGGCTACACCTTC.

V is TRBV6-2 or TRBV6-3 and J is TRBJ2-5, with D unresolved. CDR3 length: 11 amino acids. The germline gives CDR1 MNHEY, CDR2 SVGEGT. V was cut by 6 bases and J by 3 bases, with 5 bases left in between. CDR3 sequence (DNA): TGTGCCAGCAGCTTTAAAGAGACCCAGTACTTC. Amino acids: CASSFKETQYF.

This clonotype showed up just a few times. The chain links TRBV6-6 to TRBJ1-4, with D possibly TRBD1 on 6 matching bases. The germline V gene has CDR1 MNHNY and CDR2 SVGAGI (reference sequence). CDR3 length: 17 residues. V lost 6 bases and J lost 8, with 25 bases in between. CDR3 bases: TGTGCCAGCAGCCACGCCATCGGGGGCCGGTACAGGGAAAAACTGTTTTTT. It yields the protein CASSHAIGGRYREKLFF.